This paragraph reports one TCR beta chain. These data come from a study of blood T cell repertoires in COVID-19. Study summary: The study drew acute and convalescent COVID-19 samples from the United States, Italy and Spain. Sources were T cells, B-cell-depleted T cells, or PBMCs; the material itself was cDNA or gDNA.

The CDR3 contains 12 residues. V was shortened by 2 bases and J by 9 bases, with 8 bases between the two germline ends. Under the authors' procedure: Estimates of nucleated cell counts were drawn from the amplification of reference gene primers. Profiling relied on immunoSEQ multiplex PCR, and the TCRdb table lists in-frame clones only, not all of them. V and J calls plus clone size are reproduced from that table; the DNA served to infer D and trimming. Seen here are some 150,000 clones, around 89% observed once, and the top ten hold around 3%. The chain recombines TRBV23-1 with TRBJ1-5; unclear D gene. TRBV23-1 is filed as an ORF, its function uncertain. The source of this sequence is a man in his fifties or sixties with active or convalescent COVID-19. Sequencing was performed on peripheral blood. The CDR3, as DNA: TGCGCCAGCAGTCAAGTCCGAGGGCCCCAGCATTTT. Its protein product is CASSQVRGPQHF.